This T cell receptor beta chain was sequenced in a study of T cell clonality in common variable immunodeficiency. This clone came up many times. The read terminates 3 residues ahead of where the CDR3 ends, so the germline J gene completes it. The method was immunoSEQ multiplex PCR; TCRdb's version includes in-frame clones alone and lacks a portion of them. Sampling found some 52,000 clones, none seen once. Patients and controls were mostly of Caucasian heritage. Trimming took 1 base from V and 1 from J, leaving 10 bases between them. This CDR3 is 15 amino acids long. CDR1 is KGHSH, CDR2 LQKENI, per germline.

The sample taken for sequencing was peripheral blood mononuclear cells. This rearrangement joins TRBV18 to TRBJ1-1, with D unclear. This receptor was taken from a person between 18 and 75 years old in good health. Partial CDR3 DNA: TGTGCCAGCTCACCACGGCAGGCAAAGAACACTGAA. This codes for CASSPRQAKNTE. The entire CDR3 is CASSPRQAKNTEAFF.